What follows is one TCR beta chain and its context. Its binding antigen is unknown. The sample holds no much larger clone one base away, and base qualities are not on file. The data were obtained in a study of cytomegalovirus exposure and HLA in healthy donors (dated by TCRdb to 2016 to 2017). As for the study more broadly: According to an earlier analysis of 450 to 650 of the donors, roughly 180 million T cells yielded 117 million unique TCR beta sequences and about 300 Gb of sequence data. The study aimed to test whether signatures of past pathogen exposure could be identified by cataloging public T cell receptors. Among the approximately 400 genotyped donors, 81% belonged to the genetic ancestry cluster associated with self-reported Caucasian donors. A later genetic analysis took genome-wide SNP genotypes for 398 of the 666 donors and used that subset as a discovery cohort. Donor age, sex, ethnicity and CMV serostatus were collected together with the repertoire data. Four or five DR-DQ haplotypes were handled as single units for association and clustering, since linkage in the cohort was strong. Class I and class II HLA loci were covered by the typing at four-digit resolution. Among roughly 400 genotyped donors of the cohort, an average of approximately 200,000 unique TCR beta nucleotide sequences was sequenced per donor, of which 15% to 20% were non-productive. In a later analysis, previously published TCR beta repertoires from hundreds of donors were re-analyzed and high-resolution HLA genotyping was added so that TCR occurrence patterns could be studied. An earlier analysis of fewer than 750 of the donors used high-throughput TCR beta sequencing to judge whether each TCR beta V gene segment behaved as functional or pseudogenic. To predict cytomegalovirus infection status, the study brought together high-throughput TCR immunosequencing, statistical association of individual TCRs with disease status, and machine learning. The later analysis used no new phenotypic data to find candidate immune exposures, relying instead on TCR beta sequences and their occurrence across donors. The study profiled the T cell repertoires of 666 subjects by immunosequencing and related them to cytomegalovirus serostatus. Roughly 300 gigabases of sequencing data and approximately 84 million unique TCR sequences were included in an early release covering 500 to 750 HLA-typed donors. All discovery cohort repertoires had been generated using a single sequencing platform. The number of typed donors differed by locus: about 620-640 for A, B, C, DRB1 and DQB1; 500 to 550 for DQA1; some 590 for DPA1; and some 430 for DPB1. Along with the roughly 700-subject first cohort, a separate validation cohort of around 120 different subjects was used. Results and caveats for the whole study, not just this receptor: In this cohort, only TCR beta chains were sequenced, and detectable features were limited by the absence of alpha or paired-chain data. In both the original and validation cohorts, the classifier was reported to diagnose cytomegalovirus status with high specificity and sensitivity. Because some donors lacked HLA typing at each locus, the association tests relied only on the typed subset. The study listed 150 to 200 TCR beta chains as associated with cytomegalovirus. A further reported finding was that TCR beta sequences accurately predicted the HLA-A and HLA-B alleles for most subjects in the first cohort. Because counts were too low, under 20 rarely observed V segments, including chromosome 9 orphons, were left out of the earlier analysis of about 500 of the donors. For the cohort, immune exposure information was limited to CMV serostatus. It was suggested by the authors that the approach could potentially be generalized to other disease states and immunological phenotypes. Compared with equally common non-associated chains, HLA-associated TCR beta chains in a later analysis were more clonally expanded and had lower generation probabilities. In a later analysis, most CMV-associated TCR beta chains were found to appear HLA-restricted, with HLA associations seemingly driven largely by CMV exposure. Correlated functional status among segregating V segments might reflect linkage disequilibrium, but an unknown experimental factor could not be ruled out. Several of the top co-occurrence clusters appeared to be linked to parvovirus B19, influenza, CMV and Epstein-Barr virus, according to a later analysis. In a later analysis, 16,951 TCR beta sequences were associated with specific HLA alleles at a false discovery rate of 0.05. A few of the identified cytomegalovirus-associated TCR beta chains were confirmed in vitro to be specific for cytomegalovirus antigens. In a later genetic analysis, a missense DCLRE1C variant was associated with V-gene and J-gene trimming of TCR beta chains, and the association was replicated in an independent cohort. Presence/absence analyses assumed roughly uniform sequencing depth across donors, an assumption that may not hold. When HLA alleles, especially DR and DQ, strongly co-occurred, attributing TCR associations to individual alleles was difficult. A later genetic analysis reported fewer N-insertions in productive TCRs among donors in an Asian-associated ancestry cluster than the approximately 670-donor mean. In an earlier analysis of more than 500 of the donors, most TCR beta V segments appeared in productive rearrangements about 87% or about 30% of the time, broadly matching IMGT annotations. A cluster of highly shared sequence variants was judged likely to be a technical artifact of the sequencing pipeline. In a later analysis, TCR association rates were found to vary across HLA loci, with the most associated TCRs seen for DRB1 alleles and the fewest for HLA-C alleles. Across donors, most TCR sequences were observed very rarely, whereas some public TCRs were present in many individuals.

The cohort consisted of fewer than 700 healthy bone marrow donors. All cohort members were sampled while nominally healthy, although unrecorded immune exposures were likely present. The donor tested CMV seronegative, placing the donor among the 300 to 400 seronegative members of the cohort. Every donor gave a peripheral blood sample, and the peripheral blood mononuclear cells from that sample were used for TCR beta sequencing. The Qiagen DNeasy Blood Extraction Kit was used to extract genomic DNA from the blood cell samples. The library relied on the immunoSEQ multiplex PCR assay. For the multiplex PCR, a mixture combining 60 forward primers for TCR Vbeta segments and 13 reverse primers for TCR Jbeta segments was used. A multiplex PCR assay on genomic DNA amplified the CDR3 region of rearranged TCR beta genes. Amplified TCR beta libraries were sequenced as 87-base-pair reads on the Illumina HiSeq System. Concerning the study's data processing: A later analysis tallied around 80 million unique TCR beta chains across the approximately 670 repertoires, and about 12 million of those chains were shared by two or more donors. Raw reads were error-corrected and collapsed into unique sequences with a nearest-neighbor algorithm that merged closely related sequences to remove PCR and sequencing errors. CDR3 sequences were aligned to IMGT reference sequences to assign V, D and J gene segments. For a sequence to be retained, a match of at least six nucleotides was required to both a V gene segment and a J gene segment. Rearrangements were classified as productive when the CDR3 lacked stop codons and remained in frame with V and J, and all other rearrangements were classified as non-productive. Following IMGT convention, CDR3 was defined as the stretch from the second conserved V-encoded cysteine up to the conserved J-encoded phenylalanine. In an earlier analysis of 587 of the donors, sequences lacking an unambiguous match to a single V gene segment were excluded. An earlier analysis of 587 of the donors classified V segments as functional when productive rearrangements were above 56.7% and as segregating when the standard deviation between donors was above 5%. A statistical classification framework was built to diagnose cytomegalovirus status from the catalog of TCR beta chain sequences. In a later analysis, V and J genes were assigned by comparing TCR nucleotide sequences against IMGT/GENE-DB human TR gene sequences. In a later analysis, CDR3 sequences and most-parsimonious VDJ recombination scenarios were assigned using the TCRdist pipeline. In a later analysis, each TCR beta chain was defined by its CDR3 amino acid sequence together with its V-gene family, and reads lacking a unique V-gene family were excluded. A later analysis removed several hundred highly shared, low-generation-probability nucleotide sequences to deal with suspected cross-contamination and a sequencing artifact. In a later analysis, a clonal expansion index for each public chain was calculated from normalized within-repertoire ranks of inferred template counts. A later analysis computed generation probabilities with a VDJ recombination model fitted to out-of-frame rearrangements, and checked the results against IGoR. In a later analysis, hypergeometric tests were used to score TCR-TCR, TCR-HLA and TCR-CMV co-occurrence, with a repertoire-size bias correction applied to TCR pairs. To estimate false discovery rates, a later analysis permuted the HLA or CMV assignments 20 times. A later analysis grouped co-occurring TCRs with DBSCAN, adding TCRdist sequence similarity when clustering within HLA-allele-positive subsets. For co-occurrence clustering, repertoires with fewer than 30,000 or more than 120,000 public chains were excluded, along with about five repertoires with anomalous nucleotide sharing. The clones in this table, taken by TCRdb from immuneACCESS, are in-frame only. Not every clone is retained; where verified, under half of the shortfall comes from an unresolved V gene, and the cause of the rest is unknown. V and J calls and clone size come straight from that table; D and trimming were deduced from the DNA. This sample gives approximately 100,000 clones in total; around 82% of them show up just once. Approximately 1.7% of the sample lies in the top ten.

The origin of this receptor is a woman in her thirties or forties in good health and CMV-seronegative. The sequencing input was PBMCs.

For the CDR3, the sequence is CSAGRTGGQYF. The DNA sequence follows: TGCAGTGCTGGTCGGACAGGCGGGCAGTACTTC. The rearranged segments are TRBV20-1 and TRBJ2-5; TRBD1 fits 7 bases in the junction. The CDR1 and CDR2 encoded by the germline V gene (reference sequence) are DFQATT and SNEGSKA. There are 11 amino acids in the CDR3, from cysteine to phenylalanine inclusive. Of the read, only the CDR3 DNA is kept; its 33 bases are in frame from base 1. At the junction V is shortened by 5 bases and J by 11 bases; bases outside the gene matches: 8.